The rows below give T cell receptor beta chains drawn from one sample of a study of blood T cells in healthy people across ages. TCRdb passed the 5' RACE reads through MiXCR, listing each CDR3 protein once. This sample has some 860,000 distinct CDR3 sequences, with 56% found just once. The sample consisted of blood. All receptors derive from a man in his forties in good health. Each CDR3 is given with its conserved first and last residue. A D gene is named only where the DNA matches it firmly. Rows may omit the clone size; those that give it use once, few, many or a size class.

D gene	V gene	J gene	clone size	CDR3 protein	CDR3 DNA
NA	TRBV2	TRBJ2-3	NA	CASRIGVVSTDTQYF	TGTGCCAGCAGGATTGGGGTCGTTAGCACAGATACGCAGTATTTT
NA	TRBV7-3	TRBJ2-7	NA	CASSLGLGSSYEQYF	TGTGCCAGCAGCTTAGGACTGGGGTCCTCCTACGAGCAGTACTTC
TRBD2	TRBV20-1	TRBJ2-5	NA	CSARRLAGRNEQYF	TGCAGTGCTAGAAGACTAGCGGGACGCAATGAGCAGTACTTC
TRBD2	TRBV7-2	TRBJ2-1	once	CASSLVGGRIYNEQFF	TGTGCCAGCAGCTTAGTTGGCGGGAGGATCTACAATGAGCAGTTCTTC
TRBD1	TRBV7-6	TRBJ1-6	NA	CASSLAEAGGHSPLHF	TGTGCCAGCAGCTTAGCTGAGGCAGGGGGACATTCACCCCTCCACTTT
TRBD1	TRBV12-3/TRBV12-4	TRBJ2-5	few	CASSLALGQGVETQYF	TGTGCCAGCAGTTTAGCTCTGGGACAGGGGGTTGAGACCCAGTACTTC
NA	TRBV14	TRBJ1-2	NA	CASSQNSGGYYGYTF	TGTGCCAGCAGCCAAAATTCGGGGGGTTACTATGGCTACACCTTC
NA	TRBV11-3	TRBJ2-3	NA	CASSTVGRTTDTQYF	TGTGCCAGCAGCACCGTGGGACGGACCACAGATACGCAGTATTTT
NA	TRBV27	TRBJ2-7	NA	CASSFGSGSYNEQYF	TGTGCCAGCAGTTTTGGGTCAGGCTCCTACAATGAGCAGTACTTC
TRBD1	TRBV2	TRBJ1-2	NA	CASRVGTGGAGYTF	TGTGCCAGCAGGGTCGGGACAGGGGGTGCTGGCTACACCTTC
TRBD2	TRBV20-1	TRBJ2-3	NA	CSADTSADTQYF	TGCAGTGCTGACACTAGCGCAGATACGCAGTATTTT